The entry below describes one T cell receptor beta chain. This clonotype was seen at least ten times. Its cognate antigen has yet to be identified. There are no base qualities to consult, and no much larger clone falls within one base. This sample is drawn from a study of T-cell reconstitution after alpha-beta-depleted transplantation in children (dated by TCRdb to the mid-2010s). At the level of the whole study: Using TCR repertoire profiling, the study quantitatively followed how T-cell immune reconstitution unfolded in children after TCRalphabeta/CD19-depleted allogeneic hematopoietic cell transplantation.

CDR1 LGHNA and CDR2 YSLEER were looked up in the germline V gene. Reading from cysteine to phenylalanine, the CDR3 counts 14 amino acids. Here the CDR3 DNA is all that survives: 42 bases in frame from base 1. Trimming accounts for 3 bases at V and 5 bases at J, while the number of junction bases matched to no gene is 0. Taken with the paper, the label for treatment or condition translates to: allogeneic hematopoietic cell transplantation with graft depleted of TCRalphabeta T cells and CD19 B cells. The children who served as transplant recipients had been given grafts of TCRalphabeta/CD19-depleted allogeneic hematopoietic cells. Library preparation used PCR. Sequencing instrument: Illumina HiSeq 2500. TCR library preparation used molecular barcoding, with unique molecular identifiers applied to normalize quantification of the TCRbeta repertoire. Starting from the raw public reads, TCRdb applied fastp trimming at Q25, assembled clones with MiXCR and retained in-frame beta chains. Each CDR3 protein gets just one entry, which takes the most common genes and DNA from the rows behind it. The sample includes hundreds of thousands of distinct CDR3 sequences, with roughly 7.8% observed a single time. The ten largest clones take up approximately 8.2% of the sample.

The investigation overall reported the following: Hyperexpanded clone frequencies declined over subsequent months; after one year, T-cell counts and TCRbeta diversity were mostly attributed to newly produced T cells. In some patients, the high TCRbeta diversity seen at day 60 was put down to recipient T cells and intrathymic progenitors that had survived conditioning. The apparently early alphabetaT-cell count recovery about two months after transplant was reportedly dependent on only several hundred rapidly expanded clones derived from non-depleted graft cells.

The chain joins TRBV4-3 to TRBJ2-2, and TRBD1 matches 10 of the central bases. This TCR was recovered from a female patient between 2 and 15 years old who had a stem cell transplant for Fanconi anemia, so the T cells may come from the graft donor. Sequences were derived from peripheral blood, sampled 360 days after TCRalphabeta/CD19-depleted stem cell transplant. The DNA is TGCGCCAGCAGCCAGGACAGGGGGACCGGGGAGCTGTTTTTT. It codes for CASSQDRGTGELFF.